The T cell receptor (beta chain) under discussion was sequenced for a study of tumor-infiltrating lymphocytes in oesophageal squamous cell carcinoma. This clonotype has a count of ten or more. TCRdb reprocessed the PCR reads via MiXCR and lists one record per CDR3 protein. The data contain around 26,000 distinct CDR3 sequences, around 40% of them singletons. In germline, CDR1 is MNHNS, CDR2 SASEGT. V lost 4 bases to trimming and J lost 5 bases; unmatched junction nucleotides: 7. This CDR3 spans 15 amino acids. This chain links TRBV6-1 with TRBJ2-1; 8 bases fit TRBD1. This TCR was recovered from a male donor with esophageal squamous cell carcinoma. Sequencing was done on a sample of esophageal tumor tissue. The chain's CDR3 is CASSVRDRHNNEQFF. CDR3 sequence (DNA): TGTGCCAGCAGTGTACGGGACAGGCATAACAATGAGCAGTTCTTC.